What follows describes a single T cell receptor (beta chain). Its antigen is currently unknown. The data belong to a study of long-term antiretroviral therapy in people with HIV. Study-level points and caveats: Among HIV repertoires, CDR3 length ranges were narrower than those of controls.

With survey level as its setting, the immunoSEQ assay was v3.0. Here immunoSEQ multiplex PCR was the method, and the copy in TCRdb shows in-frame clones only, minus some. The sample holds tens of thousands of clones; about 96% are singletons and the top ten take 7.5% to 9%. Sequenced material: unsorted PBMCs, taken 6.3 years after starting antiretroviral therapy. This TCR was recovered from a man aged 25-45 years with HIV.

The CDR3: CASSEGQFYYGYTF. CDR3 sequence (DNA): TGTGCCAGCAGTGAGGGTCAATTCTACTATGGCTACACCTTC. This chain joins TRBV2 and TRBJ1-2, with no clear D. Deletions cut 3 bases from V and 3 bases from J, with 11 bases between. Per the germline V gene, CDR1 is SNHLY and CDR2 is FYNNEI. This CDR3 is 14 amino acids long.